This TCR beta chain was obtained from a study of blood T cell repertoires in COVID-19. The protocol was immunoSEQ multiplex PCR, while the TCRdb copy is restricted to in-frame clones and leaves out a portion. Here the sample spans about 60,000 clones, approximately 80% being singletons. CDR3 length: 17 amino acids. The ends lost 5 bases at V and 6 bases at J; junction bases unmatched: 11. Per germline, CDR1 SGHTA and CDR2 FQGNSA. This sequence originates from a man between 60 and 75 years old with acute or convalescent COVID-19. The chain is built from TRBV7-2 and TRBJ2-2; 11 positions agree with TRBD1. Sequences were obtained from peripheral blood. In DNA, the CDR3 is TGTGCCAGCAGCGGTATATACCGGGACAGGGGGTCCGGGGAGCTGTTTTTT. This codes for CASSGIYRDRGSGELFF.